The 27 T cell receptor beta chains in this list originate from one sample, sequenced in a study of blood T cell repertoires in COVID-19. Sequencing used immunoSEQ multiplex PCR; TCRdb keeps in-frame clones, though not all of them. Of some 270,000 clones listed, approximately 89% are singletons. Specimen: peripheral blood. Receptor source: a woman between 40 and 50 years old who had recovered from COVID-19.

The chain links TRBV7-2 to TRBJ2-5; tentative D call: TRBD2 (6 bases). The CDR3 consists of 12 residues. V was pared by 9 bases and J by 9 bases, with 17 bases between. Germline CDR1 reads SGHTA; CDR2 reads FQGNSA. In nucleotides, the CDR3 is TGTGCCAGTTCCGGGACTTCTGGGGCCCAGTACTTC. Amino acids: CASSGTSGAQYF.

The chain joins TRBV6-4 to TRBJ1-6; perhaps TRBD1 as D (5 bases). Germline V gene lookup returns CDR1 MRHNA and CDR2 SNTAGT. There are 14 residues in the CDR3. The ends were cut back, 0 bases at V and 10 bases at J, with 10 bases in the middle. This CDR3 is CASSDSTWGSPLHF. CDR3 nucleotide sequence: TGTGCCAGCAGTGACTCTACGTGGGGCTCACCCCTCCACTTT.

This clone occurred once. The DNA of the CDR3 is TGTGCCAGCCCTCGGGTTGACGAGCAGTACGTC. Its translation: CASPRVDEQYV. This chain connects TRBV27 to TRBJ2-7, with D hard to call. CDR3 size: 11 residues. The V gene's germline CDR1 is MNHEY and CDR2 SMNVEV (reference sequence). The V gene lost 8 bases and the J gene lost 5 bases, with 10 bases spanning the gap.

The chain employs TRBV7-2 and TRBJ2-3, with 10 bases lining up with TRBD2. CDR3 size: 17 residues. The V gene end was trimmed by 1 base and the J gene end by 4 bases; junction bases not matched to a gene: 8. The germline V gene encodes CDR1 SGHTA and CDR2 FQGNSA. CDR3 nucleotide sequence: TGTGCCAGCAGCTTAGTCGGTCTAGCGGGAGTGGCAGATACGCAGTATTTT. It encodes CASSLVGLAGVADTQYF.

The rearrangement uses TRBV6-1 and TRBJ1-1; no reliable D call. V was cut by 4 bases and J by 5 bases, with 17 bases left in between. Germline loops: CDR1 MNHNS, CDR2 SASEGT. The CDR3 consists of 15 residues. The CDR3 here is CASSVAALTGTEAFF. Here the CDR3 DNA reads TGTGCCAGCAGTGTAGCCGCTCTAACGGGGACTGAAGCTTTCTTT.

The J gene is TRBJ2-1, the V gene TRBV18; 11 bases line up with TRBD2. The J segment lost 6 bases and the V segment lost 0 bases, leaving 4 bases of the junction unmatched. CDR1 is KGHSH, CDR2 LQKENI, per germline. The CDR3 covers 16 residues. Written as DNA, the CDR3 is TGTGCCAGCTCACCACCATCTAGCGGGGGGTTCAATGAGCAGTTCTTC. Its protein product is CASSPPSSGGFNEQFF.

This sequence joins TRBV2 and TRBJ1-5, with D perhaps TRBD1 (6 bases). Germline values: CDR1 SNHLY, CDR2 FYNNEI. Trimming cost V 6 bases and J 6 bases, with 18 bases left between them. The CDR3 length is 15 residues. CDR3 bases: TGTGCCAGCAGCCCCGGGGGGGGCAGGGTTCAGCCCCAGCATTTT. This sequence encodes CASSPGGGRVQPQHF.

The V and J genes are TRBV5-4 and TRBJ2-7; perhaps TRBD1 as D (6 bases). The CDR3 is 15 residues long. Trimming took 0 bases from V and 2 from J, leaving 12 bases between them. The germline V gene encodes CDR1 SGHNT and CDR2 YYREEE (reference sequence). The CDR3 nucleotides are TGTGCCAGCAGCTTGGGGGGACAAGGGGCCTACGAGCAGTACTTC. It translates to CASSLGGQGAYEQYF.

The rearrangement links TRBV4-3 to TRBJ2-2; D gene uncertain. Germline lookup yields CDR1 LGHNA and CDR2 YSLEER. The V gene lost 0 bases and the J gene lost 4 bases, with 9 bases spanning the gap. This CDR3 contains 15 residues. The CDR3 sequence: CASSQDLVGTGELFF. The CDR3, as DNA: TGCGCCAGCAGCCAAGATTTAGTTGGCACCGGGGAGCTGTTTTTT.

The table lists this clone with a count of one. The chain employs TRBV28 and TRBJ2-2; 8 bases are shared with TRBD2. In germline, CDR1 is MDHEN, CDR2 SYDVKM. Trimming took 4 bases from V and 2 from J; bases not matched to a gene: 6. The CDR3 covers 16 residues. CDR3 DNA sequence: TGTGCCAGCAGTTGGGGAGCGGGGGTTAACACCGGGGAGCTGTTTTTT. Its translation: CASSWGAGVNTGELFF.

The J gene is TRBJ1-1, the V gene TRBV5-1; the D is unclear. With 1 base removed from V and 5 bases from J, the gap between germline ends came to 9 bases. Germline values: CDR1 SGHRS, CDR2 YFSETQ. The CDR3 covers 13 residues. The CDR3 nucleotides read TGCGCCAGCAGCTTGACCATTGAGACTGAAGCTTTCTTT. It yields the protein CASSLTIETEAFF.

CDR3 bases: TGTGCCAGCAGCTTGGGGGCCACAGATACGCAGTATTTT. Protein: CASSLGATDTQYF. The V and J genes are TRBV5-4 and TRBJ2-3; D remains unclear. Germline CDR1 SGHNT, CDR2 YYREEE (reference sequence). V was trimmed by 0 bases and J by 2 bases, leaving 4 bases between them. This CDR3 spans 13 amino acids.

This clone was seen only once. The V gene is TRBV5-4, the J gene TRBJ2-3, with 15 bases that match TRBD2. The V segment lost 9 bases and the J segment 4 bases; nucleotides outside the gene matches: 12. The CDR3 has 17 residues. CDR1 is SGHNT, CDR2 YYREEE, per germline (reference sequence). CDR3 coding DNA: TGTGCCACACAACCCGGGACTAGCGGGAGGTTCGCAGATACGCAGTATTTT. The encoded protein is CATQPGTSGRFADTQYF.

The chain links TRBV11-2 to TRBJ1-3; D might be TRBD1 (5 bases). Per the germline V gene, CDR1 is SGHAT and CDR2 is FQNNGV. V was cut by 5 bases and J by 0 bases, with 23 bases left in between. CDR3 size: 19 residues. The CDR3: CASSLHTRGGSSSGNTIYF. CDR3 in DNA: TGTGCCAGCAGCCTACATACACGCGGGGGTTCGAGCTCTGGAAACACCATATATTTT.

The V and J genes are TRBV3-1 (or the pseudogene TRBV3-2) and TRBJ1-2, with D perhaps matching TRBD1 (5 bases). CDR1 is LGHDT, CDR2 YNNKEL, per germline (reference sequence). The CDR3 has 15 amino acids. V lost 0 bases to trimming and J lost 7 bases, with 15 bases between them. As DNA, the CDR3 is TGTGCCAGCAGCCAAGATCGTCTTATTGGGGCTGGCTACACCTTC. Translating it yields CASSQDRLIGAGYTF.

This clone was counted a single time. The chain has TRBV7-9 and TRBJ2-3, with 7 bases matching TRBD2. CDR1 SEHNR and CDR2 FQNEAQ come from the germline V gene (reference sequence). V was pared by 7 bases and J by 2 bases, with 12 bases of the junction left unmatched. This CDR3 is 16 amino acids long. CDR3 bases: TGTGCCAGCACGGGAAGGCTAGCGGAGCCCACAGATACGCAGTATTTT. This encodes CASTGRLAEPTDTQYF.

The chain couples TRBV3-1 (or the pseudogene TRBV3-2) to TRBJ1-1, with D hard to call. The CDR3 covers 13 residues. The germline CDR1 and CDR2 sequences are LGHDT and YNNKEL (reference sequence). Trimming left V 2 bases short and J 4 bases short, with 8 bases between. CDR3 sequence reads: CASSQSSFTEAFF. The CDR3 bases are TGTGCCAGCAGCCAATCGTCCTTCACTGAAGCTTTCTTT.

The V call is TRBV24-1, the J call TRBJ2-2; no definite D call. Trimming took off 1 base at V and 1 base at J, with 6 bases between the two ends. This CDR3 has 15 amino acids. The germline CDR1 and CDR2 sequences are KGHDR and SFDVKD. CDR3 region: CATSDFSGNTGELFF. CDR3 coding DNA: TGTGCCACCAGTGATTTTTCAGGGAACACCGGGGAGCTGTTTTTT.

The chain joins TRBV6-1 to TRBJ1-3, with TRBD1 matching 9 bases. This CDR3 spans 16 amino acids. The V gene end was trimmed by 2 bases and the J gene end by 4 bases; junction bases not matched to a gene: 6. Germline V gene lookup returns CDR1 MNHNS and CDR2 SASEGT. The CDR3 nucleotides read TGTGCCAGCAGTGAACCGGGACAGGGTACGGGAAACACCATATATTTT. Amino acids: CASSEPGQGTGNTIYF.

The rearrangement joins TRBV11-2 to TRBJ2-7; D gene unclear. Germline CDR1 is SGHAT and CDR2 is FQNNGV. Trimming removed 0 bases from V and 4 bases from J, with 7 bases in between. This CDR3 has 13 amino acids. This chain's CDR3 is CASSLDQVYEQYV. CDR3 nucleotide sequence: TGTGCCAGCAGCTTAGACCAGGTTTACGAGCAGTACGTC.

The chain links TRBV24-1 to TRBJ1-5; 7 bases are a match to TRBD1. The germline V gene has CDR1 KGHDR and CDR2 SFDVKD. The CDR3 length is 16 residues. V was clipped by 4 bases and J by 3 bases; unmatched bases: 8. DNA for the CDR3: TGTGCCACCAGTGACGTAACCAGGGGGGACAATCAGCCCCAGCATTTT. Translation: CATSDVTRGDNQPQHF.

This clone was detected only a few times. The chain is built from TRBV15 and TRBJ2-1; 8 positions agree with TRBD2. The germline gives CDR1 LNHNV, CDR2 YYDKDF (reference sequence). Unmatched junction bases numbered 9, after V lost 1 base and J lost 10 bases. The CDR3 has 15 amino acids. The CDR3 spells CATSRVRELAGEQFF. In DNA form, the CDR3 reads TGTGCCACCAGCAGAGTAAGGGAGTTAGCGGGAGAGCAGTTCTTC.

This rearrangement joins TRBV9 to TRBJ1-2, with D possibly being TRBD1 (6 bases). There are 14 residues in the CDR3. With 4 bases removed from V and 4 bases from J, the gap between germline ends came to 14 bases. Germline loops: CDR1 SGDLS, CDR2 YYNGEE. Here the CDR3 DNA reads TGTGCCAGCAGCCCGTCTGGGACAAGCTATGGCTACACCTTC. This sequence encodes CASSPSGTSYGYTF.

The chain joins TRBV11-2 to TRBJ2-5; tentative D call: TRBD1 (7 bases). In germline, CDR1 is SGHAT, CDR2 FQNNGV. Trimming removed 5 bases at V and 5 bases at J, with 15 bases between. The CDR3 has 14 amino acids. CDR3 sequence: CASSPRDSSETQYF. The CDR3 bases are TGTGCCAGCAGCCCGCGGGACAGTTCGGAGACCCAGTACTTC.

This clone appeared a single time. V usage is TRBV13 and J usage is TRBJ1-1, with TRBD1 matching 7 bases. Looked up from germline, CDR1 is PRHDT and CDR2 is FYEKMQ (reference sequence). The CDR3 runs 15 residues. Germline trimming cut 1 base from V and 1 base from J; bases unmatched to any gene: 3. In nucleotides, the CDR3 is TGTGCCAGCAGCTTAGCACAGGGGCAGAACACTGAAGCTTTCTTT. This codes for CASSLAQGQNTEAFF.

This clone came up once. The chain links TRBV2 to TRBJ2-3, with D perhaps matching TRBD2 (6 bases). CDR3 length: 15 amino acids. Germline V lookup: CDR1 SNHLY, CDR2 FYNNEI. With 4 bases removed from V and 1 base from J, the gap between germline ends came to 12 bases. CDR3 protein: CASSALLAGTDTQYF. In DNA form, the CDR3 reads TGTGCCAGCAGTGCGTTGTTAGCGGGCACAGATACGCAGTATTTT.

The V and J genes are TRBV29-1 and TRBJ1-2, with 11 bases that match TRBD1. Looked up from germline, CDR1 is SQVTM and CDR2 is ANQGSEA. The V gene end was trimmed by 7 bases and the J gene end by 7 bases; junction bases not matched to a gene: 8. This CDR3 region has 13 residues. The CDR3, as DNA: TGCAGCGCCCGGACAGGGGGCGTTATTGGCTACACCTTC. Translated: CSARTGGVIGYTF.